Sequencing of this TCR beta chain was carried out in a study of blood T cell repertoires in COVID-19. Turning to the study itself: COVID-19 samples, acute and convalescent, were from the United States, Italy and Spain. T cells, B-cell-depleted T cells, or PBMCs provided the cDNA or gDNA that served as material.

Original data processing: Amplification with reference gene primers provided the estimates of nucleated cell counts. Assay: immunoSEQ multiplex PCR; the TCRdb copy retains only in-frame clones and omits some. V and J calls and clone size are copied from that table; D and trimming were computed from the DNA. The table lists about 56,000 clones, about 91% of them singletons. Seattle cases were enrolled at active infection and followed longitudinally. The V gene's germline CDR1 is SGHTA and CDR2 FQGNSA. Deletions cut 5 bases from V and 0 bases from J, with 10 bases between. The CDR3 consists of 14 residues.

This TCR derives from a woman aged 55-69 years with COVID-19, enrolled during active disease. The chain has TRBV7-2 and TRBJ1-1, with D tentatively TRBD1 (5 bases). The sample was peripheral blood. CDR3 residues: CASSLIGVNTEAFF. DNA for the CDR3: TGTGCCAGCAGCCTCATAGGGGTGAACACTGAAGCTTTCTTT.